This T cell receptor (beta chain) was recovered during a study of identical twins. This clonotype appeared a few times. The target antigen is unknown. Overall study results and limits: Insertions were fewer in abundant cord blood beta clonotypes, whereas memory repertoires showed none of this pattern. For monozygotic twins, models underestimated out-of-frame TCR alpha sharing.

The CDR3 covers 14 residues. Germline CDR1 is DFQATT and CDR2 is SNEGSKA (reference sequence). The V and J ends lost 1 base and 1 base, in that order; junction bases with no gene match: 3. With template switching, a universal primer site was added, and the cDNA carried unique molecular identifiers. TCRdb re-analysed the 5' RACE reads in MiXCR, keeping a single row per CDR3 protein. The table lists approximately 630,000 distinct CDR3 sequences, under 8.5% of them singletons. These data are also associated with another study on yellow fever vaccine responses in identical twins. That work states: Among the twins, the vaccine T cell response reportedly seemed partly convergent and partly personalized.

The TCR was taken from a woman aged 18-35 years in good health. The source material was PBMCs. The chain combines TRBV20-1 with TRBJ2-7; 8 bases align to TRBD2. For the CDR3, the DNA is TGCAGTGCTAGAGCGAGCGGGAGTTCCTACGAGCAGTACTTC. The encoded protein is CSARASGSSYEQYF.